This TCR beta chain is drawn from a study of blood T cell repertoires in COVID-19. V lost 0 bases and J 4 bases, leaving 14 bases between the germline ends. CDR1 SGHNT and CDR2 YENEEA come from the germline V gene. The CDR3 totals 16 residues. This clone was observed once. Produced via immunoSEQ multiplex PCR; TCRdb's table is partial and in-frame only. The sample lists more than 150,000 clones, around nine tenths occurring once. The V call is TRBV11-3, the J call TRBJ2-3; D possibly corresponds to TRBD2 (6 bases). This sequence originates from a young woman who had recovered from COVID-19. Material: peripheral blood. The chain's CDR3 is CASSLDSRDGADTQYF. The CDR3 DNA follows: TGTGCCAGCAGCTTAGATTCGCGGGATGGGGCAGATACGCAGTATTTT. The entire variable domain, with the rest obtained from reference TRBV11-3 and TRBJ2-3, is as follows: EAGVVQSPRYKIIEKKQPVAFWCNPISGHNTLYWYLQNLGQGPELLIRYENEEAVDDSQLPKDRFSAERLKGVDSTLKIQPAELGDSAVYLCASSLDSRDGADTQYFGPGTRLTVL.